This T cell receptor (beta chain) was found in a study of T cells in Graves' hyperthyroidism and ophthalmopathy. Germline loops: CDR1 SGHTA, CDR2 FQGNSA. The CDR3 sequence is 13 residues long. It was RNA transcripts that yielded the amplified TCR beta CDR3 regions. TCR CDR3 underwent first-round RT-PCR with the HTBI primer set. Using its own MiXCR run on the multiplex PCR reads, TCRdb lists one record per CDR3 protein. The sample contains fewer than 450,000 distinct CDR3 sequences, more than 12% of which appear only once. About this clonotype itself: An end of the junction does not agree with germline; a read error may underlie this.

The source of this sequence is a middle-aged man with Graves' ophthalmopathy. The V gene is TRBV7-2, the J gene TRBJ2-5, with D unresolved. The sequencing sample was made of blood. CDR3 coding DNA: TGTGTCAGCAGCTTAGAAGTTGGGGAGACCCAGTACTTC. Protein sequence: CVSSLEVGETQYF.